This T cell receptor (beta chain) is drawn from a study of human T cells and chemical hapten exposure. Study-wide results and caveats: Donors in the study had alopecia, meaning their immune response may differ from healthy people's.

Unique molecular identifiers were attached to individual cDNA molecules within the library. One entry per CDR3 protein, called by TCRdb with MiXCR from the RACE reads. In the table there are more than 95,000 distinct CDR3 sequences, under 35% of which are singletons. Specified time point: patch test 3, about 24 weeks after DPC sensitization. Documented treatment: therapeutic diphenylcyclopropenone sensitization with weekly scalp DPC. Venepuncture was done earlier than the placement of each patch test. CDR1 is SGHRS, CDR2 YFSETQ, per germline. This CDR3 contains 17 residues. Trimming pared 2 bases from V and 8 bases from J, leaving 24 bases between. In this sample, this clonotype turned up many times. Its specificity is not known.

The receptor's source is a man aged 35 to 55 with alopecia areata. Some clones in this sample may be carry-over from other donors' samples. The sequencing here drew on whole blood, taken in connection with sensitization to the hapten diphenylcyclopropenone (DPC). This sequence joins TRBV5-1 and TRBJ2-3; D is perhaps TRBD1 or TRBD2 (6 bases each). CDR3 nucleotide sequence: TGCGCCAGCAGCTTTATTAATACGGGGGCCATCCTTCGTACGCAGTATTTT. Its protein product is CASSFINTGAILRTQYF.